This T cell receptor (beta chain) originates from a study of CD8 T cells in ankylosing spondylitis. This clonotype was counted many times. Its antigen is not identified. Study-level points and caveats: Disease-linked clones bore a CD8+ phenotype, appearing relatively rarely in peripheral blood. Characteristic, it appeared, of ankylosing spondylitis blood was a TCR beta motif of roughly eight highly homologous variants. Significant enrichment of disease-linked clones was reported in matched ankylosing spondylitis synovial fluid.

5'-RACE, quantitative and with molecular barcodes, yielded the TCR beta libraries. MiXCR was run by TCRdb on the 5' RACE reads, yielding one entry per CDR3 protein. This table has 40,000 or so distinct CDR3 sequences, 2.7% appearing once. This CDR3 has 20 residues. The germline V gene encodes CDR1 SGDLS and CDR2 YYNGEE. After removal of 2 bases from V and 0 bases from J, the junction contained 15 bases not matched to a gene. The rearrangement links TRBV9 to TRBJ2-3; 10 bases map to TRBD2. Sequenced: blood, either unsorted or a sorted T cell fraction (not recorded which). The clonotype comes from a male donor with ankylosing spondylitis or in good health (not recorded which). In nucleotides, the CDR3 is TGTGCCAGCAGCGTGAGACTAGCGGGTCCGACCATCACTAGCACAGATACGCAGTATTTT. Translation gives CASSVRLAGPTITSTDTQYF.